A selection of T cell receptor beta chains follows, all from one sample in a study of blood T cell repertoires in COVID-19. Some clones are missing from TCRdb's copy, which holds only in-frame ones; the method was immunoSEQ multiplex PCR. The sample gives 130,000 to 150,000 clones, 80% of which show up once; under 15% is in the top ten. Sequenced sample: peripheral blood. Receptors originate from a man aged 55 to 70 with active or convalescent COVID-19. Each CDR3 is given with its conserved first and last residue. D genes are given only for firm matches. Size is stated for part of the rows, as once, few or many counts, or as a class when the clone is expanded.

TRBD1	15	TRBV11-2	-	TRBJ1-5	TGTGCCAGCAGCTTCCGGACAGGGAGCAATCAGCCCCAGCATTTT	CASSFRTGSNQPQHF
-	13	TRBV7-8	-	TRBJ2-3	TGTGCCAGCACCTTGGGGGGACCAGATACGCAGTATTTT	CASTLGGPDTQYF
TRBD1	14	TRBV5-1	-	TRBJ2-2	TGCGCCAGCAGCTTAAGACAGGGGACCGGGGAGCTGTTTTTT	CASSLRQGTGELFF
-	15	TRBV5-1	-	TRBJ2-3	TGCGCCAGCAGCTTGGTTGGAAACGGGAAGGATACGCAGTATTTT	CASSLVGNGKDTQYF
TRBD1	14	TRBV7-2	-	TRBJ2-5	TGTGCCAGCAGCTTAAACAGGGGCCAAGAGACCCAGTACTTC	CASSLNRGQETQYF
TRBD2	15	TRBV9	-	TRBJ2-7	TGTGCCAGCAGCGGGGGGACTAGCGGCTATTACGAGCAGTACTTC	CASSGGTSGYYEQYF
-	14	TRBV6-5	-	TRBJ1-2	TGTGCCAGCAGCCCCTCGGGAGTTTACTATGGCTACACCTTC	CASSPSGVYYGYTF
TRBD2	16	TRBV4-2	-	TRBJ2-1	TGTGCCAGCAGCCGGGTGGGGCGGGAGGGAAACAATGAGCAGTTCTTC	CASSRVGREGNNEQFF
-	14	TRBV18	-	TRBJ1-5	TGTGCCAGCTCACCGGCTCAGGGCGATCAGCCCCAGCATTTT	CASSPAQGDQPQHF
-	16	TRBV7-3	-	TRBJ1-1	TGTGCCAGCAGCCCCACCCCTCACAGGGCGAACACTGAAGCTTTCTTT	CASSPTPHRANTEAFF
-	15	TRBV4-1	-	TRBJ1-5	TGCGCCAGCAGCCAAGATACGGGTTTCAATCAGCCCCAGCATTTT	CASSQDTGFNQPQHF
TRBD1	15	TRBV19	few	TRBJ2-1	TGTGCCAGTACTGGGAGGGGGACAGGGTCGAATGAGCAGTTCTTC	CASTGRGTGSNEQFF
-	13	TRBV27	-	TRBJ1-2	TGTGCCAGCAGTTTACAGGGAAGTTCGGGCTACACCTTC	CASSLQGSSGYTF
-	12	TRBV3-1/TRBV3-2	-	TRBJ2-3	TGTGCCAGCAGCCGAGTGAGGGATACGCAGTATTTT	CASSRVRDTQYF
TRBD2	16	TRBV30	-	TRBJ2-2	TGTGCCTGGAGTCGAAAGGGACTAGCGGTAACCGGGGAGCTGTTTTTT	CAWSRKGLAVTGELFF
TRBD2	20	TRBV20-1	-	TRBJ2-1	TGCAGTGCTAGTAGTTATACCGGACTAGCGGGAGGCTTAGTGAGGAATGAGCAGTTCTTC	CSASSYTGLAGGLVRNEQFF
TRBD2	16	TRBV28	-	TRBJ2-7	TGTGCCTCCCTGGCTAGCGGGAGTACGGTCTGGGGGGAGCAGTACTTC	CASLASGSTVWGEQYF
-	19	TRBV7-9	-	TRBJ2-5	TGTGCCAGCAGCTTAGATTTTTTTATGGCAGGGTCCGCCCAAGAGACCCAGTACTTC	CASSLDFFMAGSAQETQYF
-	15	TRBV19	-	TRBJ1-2	TGTGCCAGTAGTCCTCGGGCATTAGGGGACTATGGCTACACCTTC	CASSPRALGDYGYTF
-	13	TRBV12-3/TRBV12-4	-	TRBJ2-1	TGTGCCAGCAGTTTAACGACTAACAATGAGCAGTTCTTC	CASSLTTNNEQFF
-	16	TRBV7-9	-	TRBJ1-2	TGTGCCAGCAGCTTAGTTACTCCGCTACTGAACTATGGCTACACCTTC	CASSLVTPLLNYGYTF
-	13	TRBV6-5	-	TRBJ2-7	TGTGCCAGCAGGGTACGGGGGTCCTACGAGCAGTACTTC	CASRVRGSYEQYF
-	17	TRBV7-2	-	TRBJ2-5	TGTGCCAGCAGCCAGAGGGTCGGGCCTCAGAGGATAGAGACCCAGTACTTC	CASSQRVGPQRIETQYF
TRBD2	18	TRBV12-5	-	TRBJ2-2	TGTGCTAGTGGTTTCACTACCGCAGCGGGAGGGCCCGTCGGGGAGCTGTTTTTT	CASGFTTAAGGPVGELFF